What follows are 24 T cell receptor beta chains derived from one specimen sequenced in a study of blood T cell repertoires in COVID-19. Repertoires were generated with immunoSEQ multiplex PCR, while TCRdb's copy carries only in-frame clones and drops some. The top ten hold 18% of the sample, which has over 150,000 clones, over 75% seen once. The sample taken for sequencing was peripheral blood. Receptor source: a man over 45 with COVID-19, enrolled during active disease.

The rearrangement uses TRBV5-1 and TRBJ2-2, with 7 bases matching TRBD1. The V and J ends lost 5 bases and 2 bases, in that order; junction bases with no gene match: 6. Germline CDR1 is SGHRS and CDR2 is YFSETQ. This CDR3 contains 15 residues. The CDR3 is CASRGTDFNTGELFF. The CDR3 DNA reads TGCGCCAGCAGGGGGACAGATTTTAACACCGGGGAGCTGTTTTTT.

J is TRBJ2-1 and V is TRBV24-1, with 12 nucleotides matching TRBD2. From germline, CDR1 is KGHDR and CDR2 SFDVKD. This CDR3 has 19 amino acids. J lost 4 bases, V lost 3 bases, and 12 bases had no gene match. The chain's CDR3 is CATSDPTSGGPLGYNEQFF. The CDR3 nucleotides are TGTGCCACCAGTGATCCAACTAGCGGGGGGCCCCTTGGATACAATGAGCAGTTCTTC.

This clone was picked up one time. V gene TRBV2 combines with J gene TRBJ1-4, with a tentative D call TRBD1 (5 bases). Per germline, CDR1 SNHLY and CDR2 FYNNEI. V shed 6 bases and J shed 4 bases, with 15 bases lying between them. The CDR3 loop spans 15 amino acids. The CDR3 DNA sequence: TGTGCCAGCAGAGTCCAGACAGCTCTTAATGAAAAACTGTTTTTT. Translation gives CASRVQTALNEKLFF.

CDR3 region: CARCSGGLSPLHF. CDR3 bases: TGTGCCAGATGCTCAGGGGGACTTTCACCCCTCCACTTT. The chain combines TRBV27 with TRBJ1-6, with TRBD1 identical over 7 bases. CDR1 and CDR2 (germline): MNHEY, SMNVEV (reference sequence). The V segment lost 9 bases and the J segment 9 bases; nucleotides outside the gene matches: 8. This CDR3 spans 13 amino acids.

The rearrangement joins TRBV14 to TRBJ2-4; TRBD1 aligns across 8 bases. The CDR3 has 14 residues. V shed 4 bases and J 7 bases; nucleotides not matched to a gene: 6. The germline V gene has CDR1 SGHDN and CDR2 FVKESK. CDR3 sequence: CASSRTGSGNIQYF. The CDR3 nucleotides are TGTGCCAGCAGCCGGACAGGGTCGGGGAACATTCAGTACTTC.

The CDR3, as DNA: TGTGCCAGCAGTGAATCCCGGACTCGCAGCTCCTATAATTCACCCCTCCACTTT. This codes for CASSESRTRSSYNSPLHF. J is TRBJ1-6 and V is TRBV6-1; no definite D call. This CDR3 has 18 residues. Trimming removed 2 bases from V and 0 bases from J, with 14 bases in between. The germline CDR1 and CDR2 sequences are MNHNS and SASEGT.

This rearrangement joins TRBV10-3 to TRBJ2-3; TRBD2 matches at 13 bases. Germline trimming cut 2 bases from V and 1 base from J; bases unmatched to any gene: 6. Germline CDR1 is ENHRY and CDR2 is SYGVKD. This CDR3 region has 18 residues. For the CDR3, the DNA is TGTGCCATCAGTGAGCGGGGACTAGCGGGAACAGGCACAGATACGCAGTATTTT. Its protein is CAISERGLAGTGTDTQYF.

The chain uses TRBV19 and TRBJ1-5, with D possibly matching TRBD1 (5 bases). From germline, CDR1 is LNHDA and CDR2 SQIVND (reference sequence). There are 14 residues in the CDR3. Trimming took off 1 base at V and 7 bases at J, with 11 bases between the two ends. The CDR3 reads CASSIGQGTQPQHF. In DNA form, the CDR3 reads TGTGCCAGTAGTATAGGCCAGGGAACGCAGCCCCAGCATTTT.

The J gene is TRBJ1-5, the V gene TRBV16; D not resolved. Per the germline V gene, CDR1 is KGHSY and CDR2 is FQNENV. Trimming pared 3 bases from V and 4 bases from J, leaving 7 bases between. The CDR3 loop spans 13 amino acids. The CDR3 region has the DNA TGTGCCAGCAGCCACGGAGGGAATCAGCCCCAGCATTTT. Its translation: CASSHGGNQPQHF.

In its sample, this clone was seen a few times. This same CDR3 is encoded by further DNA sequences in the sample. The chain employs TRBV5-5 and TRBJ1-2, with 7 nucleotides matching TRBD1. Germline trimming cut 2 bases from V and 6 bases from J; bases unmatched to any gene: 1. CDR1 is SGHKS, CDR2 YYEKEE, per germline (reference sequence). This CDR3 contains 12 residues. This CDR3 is CASSFDRDGYTF. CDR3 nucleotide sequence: TGTGCCAGCAGCTTTGACAGGGATGGCTACACCTTC. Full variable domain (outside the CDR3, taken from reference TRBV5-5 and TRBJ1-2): DAGVTQSPTHLIKTRGQQVTLRCSPISGHKSVSWYQQVLGQGPQFIFQYYEKEERGRGNFPDRFSARQFPNYSSELNVNALLLGDSALYLCASSFDRDGYTFGSGTRLTVV.

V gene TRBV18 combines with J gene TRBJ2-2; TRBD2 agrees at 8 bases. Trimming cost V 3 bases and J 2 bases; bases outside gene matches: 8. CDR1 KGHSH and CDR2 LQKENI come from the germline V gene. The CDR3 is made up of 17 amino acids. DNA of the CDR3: TGTGCCAGCTCACCCCACCCAGCGGGGGTAAACACCGGGGAGCTGTTTTTT. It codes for CASSPHPAGVNTGELFF.

The DNA of the CDR3 is TGTGCCAGCAGCTTAGTTTTCCAGCGGGACTACAATGAGCAGTTCTTC. The encoded protein is CASSLVFQRDYNEQFF. The chain employs TRBV7-9 and TRBJ2-1; 7 nucleotides align to TRBD2. CDR1 SEHNR and CDR2 FQNEAQ come from the germline V gene (reference sequence). Losses at the gene ends were 1 base for V and 3 bases for J; bases not matched to a gene: 6. CDR3 length: 16 amino acids.

Here the CDR3 DNA reads TGCGCCAGCAGCTCTTTGGTCACAGTCCCTCCACGGCCCCAGCATTTT. This codes for CASSSLVTVPPRPQHF. The chain couples TRBV4-1 to TRBJ1-5; D unresolved. CDR3 length: 16 amino acids. Deletions cut 5 bases from V and 9 bases from J, with 23 bases between. CDR1 is MGHRA and CDR2 is YSYEKL in the germline V gene.

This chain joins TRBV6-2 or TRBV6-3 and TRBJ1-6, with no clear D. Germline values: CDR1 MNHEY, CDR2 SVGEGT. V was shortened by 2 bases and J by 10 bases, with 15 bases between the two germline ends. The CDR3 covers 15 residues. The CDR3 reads CASSYGRIIGSPLHF. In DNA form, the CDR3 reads TGTGCCAGCAGTTACGGGAGAATAATCGGCTCACCCCTCCACTTT.

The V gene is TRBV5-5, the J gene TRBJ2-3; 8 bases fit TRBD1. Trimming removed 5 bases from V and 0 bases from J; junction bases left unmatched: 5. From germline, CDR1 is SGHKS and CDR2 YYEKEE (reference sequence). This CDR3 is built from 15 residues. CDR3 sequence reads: CASRQTGVSTDTQYF. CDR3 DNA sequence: TGTGCCAGCAGACAGACAGGGGTTAGCACAGATACGCAGTATTTT.

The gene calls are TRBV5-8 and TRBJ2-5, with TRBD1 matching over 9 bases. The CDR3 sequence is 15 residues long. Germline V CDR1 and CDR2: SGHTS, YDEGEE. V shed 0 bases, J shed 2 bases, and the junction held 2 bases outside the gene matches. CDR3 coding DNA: TGTGCCAGCAGCTTGGGGGACAGGGAGCAAGAGACCCAGTACTTC. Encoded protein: CASSLGDREQETQYF.

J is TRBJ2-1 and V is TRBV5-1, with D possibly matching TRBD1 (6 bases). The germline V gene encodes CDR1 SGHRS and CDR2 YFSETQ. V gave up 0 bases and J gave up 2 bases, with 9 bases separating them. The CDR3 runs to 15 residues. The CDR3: CASSLGQAAYNEQFF. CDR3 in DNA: TGCGCCAGCAGCTTGGGACAGGCGGCCTACAATGAGCAGTTCTTC.

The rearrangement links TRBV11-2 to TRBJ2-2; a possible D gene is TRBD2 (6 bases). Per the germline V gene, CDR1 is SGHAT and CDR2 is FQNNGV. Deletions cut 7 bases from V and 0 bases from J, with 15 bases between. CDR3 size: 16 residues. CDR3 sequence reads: CASTLGRLTNTGELFF. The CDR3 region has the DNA TGTGCCAGCACCCTAGGGAGGCTTACGAACACCGGGGAGCTGTTTTTT. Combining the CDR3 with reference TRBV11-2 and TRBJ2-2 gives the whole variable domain EAGVAQSPRYKIIEKRQSVAFWCNPISGHATLYWYQQILGQGPKLLIQFQNNGVVDDSQLPKDRFSAERLKGVDSTLKIQPAKLEDSAVYLCASTLGRLTNTGELFFGEGSRLTVL.

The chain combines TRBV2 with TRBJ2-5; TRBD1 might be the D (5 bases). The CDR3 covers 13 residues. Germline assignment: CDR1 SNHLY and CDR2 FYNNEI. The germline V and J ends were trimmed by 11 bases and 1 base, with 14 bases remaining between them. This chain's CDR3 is CASGKDTQETQYF. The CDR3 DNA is TGTGCCTCTGGGAAGGACACCCAAGAGACCCAGTACTTC.

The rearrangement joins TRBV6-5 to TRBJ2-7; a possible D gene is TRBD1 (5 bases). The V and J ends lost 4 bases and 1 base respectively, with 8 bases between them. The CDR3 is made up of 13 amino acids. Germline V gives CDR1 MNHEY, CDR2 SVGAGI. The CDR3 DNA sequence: TGTGCCAGCAGTTTTAGGGGATCCTACGAGCAGTACTTC. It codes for CASSFRGSYEQYF.

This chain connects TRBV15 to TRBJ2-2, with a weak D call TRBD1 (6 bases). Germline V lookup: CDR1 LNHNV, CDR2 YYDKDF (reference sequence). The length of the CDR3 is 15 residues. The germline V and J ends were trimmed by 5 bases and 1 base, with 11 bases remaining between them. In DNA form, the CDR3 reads TGTGCCACCAGCCCGGACAGCATGAACACCGGGGAGCTGTTTTTT. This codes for CATSPDSMNTGELFF.

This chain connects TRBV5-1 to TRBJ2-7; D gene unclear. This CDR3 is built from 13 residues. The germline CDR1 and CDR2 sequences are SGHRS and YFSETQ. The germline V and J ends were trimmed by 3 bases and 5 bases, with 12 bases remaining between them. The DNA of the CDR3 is TGCGCCAGCAGCTCTCCCGGGTTCGACGAGCAGTACTTC. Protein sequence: CASSSPGFDEQYF.

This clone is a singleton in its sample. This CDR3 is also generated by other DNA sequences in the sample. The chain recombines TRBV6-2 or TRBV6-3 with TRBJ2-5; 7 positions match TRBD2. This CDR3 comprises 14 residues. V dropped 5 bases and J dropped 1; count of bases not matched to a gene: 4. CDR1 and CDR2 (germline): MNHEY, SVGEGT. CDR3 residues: CASSPTGGQETQYF. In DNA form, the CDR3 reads TGTGCCAGCAGTCCCACGGGGGGCCAAGAGACCCAGTACTTC.

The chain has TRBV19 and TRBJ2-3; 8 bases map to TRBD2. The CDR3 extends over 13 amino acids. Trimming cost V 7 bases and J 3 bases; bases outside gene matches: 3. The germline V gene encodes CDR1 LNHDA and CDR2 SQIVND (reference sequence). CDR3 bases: TGTGCCAGTAACGGGGGGGCGACAGATACGCAGTATTTT. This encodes CASNGGATDTQYF.